One sample yielded the 21 T cell receptor beta chains listed below, sequenced in a study of T cells after yellow fever vaccination. TCRdb itself ran the 5' RACE reads through MiXCR, one entry per CDR3 protein. The table includes approximately 550,000 distinct CDR3 sequences, 15% to 20% detected once. The specimen was PBMCs, collected 15 days after the yellow fever booster vaccination. Every receptor here comes from a man younger than 45 who received the YFV17D yellow fever vaccine.

The V and J genes are TRBV11-3 and TRBJ2-3; unclear D gene. The CDR3 runs 14 residues. The germline gives CDR1 SGHNT, CDR2 YENEEA. V was shortened by 3 bases and J by 2 bases, with 9 bases between the two germline ends. CDR3 coding DNA: TGTGCCAGCAGCTTTGGCAGTGACACAGATACGCAGTATTTT. It is translated as CASSFGSDTDTQYF.

The gene calls are TRBV29-1 and TRBJ2-3, with 10 bases matching TRBD2. The length of the CDR3 is 18 residues. Germline loops: CDR1 SQVTM, CDR2 ANQGSEA. Losses at the gene ends were 4 bases for V and 9 bases for J; bases not matched to a gene: 22. CDR3 sequence: CSVGRRLAGAPEVGTQYF. The CDR3 region has the DNA TGCAGCGTTGGACGGCGGCTAGCGGGGGCCCCCGAGGTAGGGACGCAGTATTTT.

The CDR3, as DNA: TGCGCCAGCAGCCAAAAGACTAGCGGGATAAGGGGTGAGCAGTTCTTC. As protein: CASSQKTSGIRGEQFF. The chain joins TRBV5-1 to TRBJ2-1; 11 nucleotides agree with TRBD2. CDR1 is SGHRS, CDR2 YFSETQ, per germline. The CDR3 sequence is 16 residues long. The J segment lost 9 bases and the V segment lost 4 bases, leaving 12 bases of the junction unmatched.

J is TRBJ2-2 and V is TRBV27; 9 nucleotides agree with TRBD2. V shed 6 bases, J shed 1 base, and the junction held 15 bases outside the gene matches. The CDR3 covers 19 residues. Germline-derived CDR1 and CDR2 are MNHEY and SMNVEV (reference sequence). The CDR3 sequence: CASSFRQTALAGNTGELFF. The CDR3 nucleotides read TGTGCCAGCAGCTTCCGGCAGACCGCACTAGCGGGGAACACCGGGGAGCTGTTTTTT.

The V gene is TRBV3-1, the J gene TRBJ2-5; no reliable D call. The CDR3 is made up of 16 amino acids. The germline CDR1 and CDR2 sequences are LGHDT and YNNKEL (reference sequence). Trimming shortened V by 0 bases and J by 1 base, and 12 bases separated the two germline ends. The CDR3 here is CASSQDVAGSQETQYF. For the CDR3, the DNA is TGTGCCAGCAGCCAAGATGTGGCCGGGTCCCAAGAGACCCAGTACTTC.

V and J are TRBV10-3 and TRBJ2-1; 11 bases match TRBD2. J gave up 6 bases and V 4 bases, and 2 bases lay outside the gene matches. In germline, CDR1 is ENHRY, CDR2 SYGVKD. CDR3 length equals 14 residues. The CDR3 nucleotides are TGTGCCATCAGTGTCGGGACTAGCGGCAATGAGCAGTTCTTC. Amino acids: CAISVGTSGNEQFF.

Only a few counts were recorded for this clonotype. V is TRBV7-9 and J is TRBJ2-3; no definite D call. The V and J ends lost 6 bases and 1 base respectively, with 8 bases between them. Germline-derived CDR1 and CDR2 are SEHNR and FQNEAQ (reference sequence). The CDR3 has 13 residues. In DNA, the CDR3 is TGTGCCAGCAGATGGGCAGGCACAGATACGCAGTATTTT. Amino acids: CASRWAGTDTQYF.

V gene TRBV4-1 combines with J gene TRBJ2-5; weak D call: TRBD1 (7 bases). Germline V gene lookup returns CDR1 MGHRA and CDR2 YSYEKL. This CDR3 comprises 14 residues. V was cut by 4 bases and J by 3 bases, with 12 bases left in between. CDR3 residues: CASSPGGGEETQYF. The DNA of the CDR3 is TGCGCCAGCAGCCCCGGAGGGGGCGAAGAGACCCAGTACTTC.

The chain links TRBV29-1 to TRBJ1-2, with D possibly being TRBD1 (6 bases). Trimming stripped 3 bases from V and 7 bases from J, with 12 bases between. The CDR3 contains 12 residues. Germline V gene sequence: CDR1 SQVTM, CDR2 ANQGSEA. CDR3 sequence: CSVEWQGLGYTF. The CDR3 DNA follows: TGCAGCGTTGAGTGGCAGGGGCTTGGCTACACCTTC. The full variable domain, rest sourced from reference TRBV29-1 and TRBJ1-2, is SAVISQKPSRDICQRGTSLTIQCQVDSQVTMMFWYRQQPGQSLTLIATANQGSEATYESGFVIDKFPISRPNLTFSTLTVSNMSPEDSSIYLCSVEWQGLGYTFGSGTRLTVV.

This clonotype has more than one count but fewer than ten. The V and J genes are TRBV6-5 and TRBJ2-7; no clear D gene. With 4 bases removed from V and 0 bases from J, the gap between germline ends came to 13 bases. This CDR3 region has 15 residues. The germline gives CDR1 MNHEY, CDR2 SVGAGI. CDR3 bases: TGTGCCAGCAGTTTCGCGGCCCCTGACTCCTACGAGCAGTACTTC. Its translation: CASSFAAPDSYEQYF.

V is TRBV29-1 and J is TRBJ2-1; D gene uncertain. Between the trimmed V and J ends, which lost 4 bases and 8 bases, there was a span of 12 bases. The CDR3 has 12 amino acids. The germline V gene encodes CDR1 SQVTM and CDR2 ANQGSEA. The CDR3 reads CSVGAQYDEQFF. The CDR3, as DNA: TGCAGCGTTGGAGCTCAGTACGATGAGCAGTTCTTC.

The chain has TRBV5-5 and TRBJ2-3; 7 nucleotides agree with TRBD2. After removal of 4 bases from V and 7 bases from J, the junction contained 15 bases not matched to a gene. Germline CDR1 is SGHKS and CDR2 is YYEKEE (reference sequence). The CDR3 consists of 16 residues. CDR3 residues: CASSNRSTGGLNTQYF. The CDR3 DNA is TGTGCCAGCAGCAATCGTTCGACGGGAGGATTGAATACGCAGTATTTT.

This clonotype was counted only a few times. The chain joins TRBV7-2 to TRBJ2-5; D might be TRBD1 (7 bases). V dropped 7 bases and J dropped 2 bases, with 17 bases sitting between them. The CDR3 is 15 residues long. Looked up from germline, CDR1 is SGHTA and CDR2 is FQGNSA. CDR3 nucleotides: TGTGCCAGCACCACTCAGGGGGGACGACAAGAGACCCAGTACTTC. It specifies CASTTQGGRQETQYF.

This clonotype occurred a few times. The chain links TRBV3-1 to TRBJ2-1; TRBD1 might be the D (6 bases). The V end was cut by 3 bases, the J end by 4 bases, with 16 bases between. There are 16 residues in the CDR3. Germline assignment: CDR1 LGHDT and CDR2 YNNKEL (reference sequence). The CDR3 bases are TGTGCCAGCAGCCAGGGACAAGAGGCACGGTACAATGAGCAGTTCTTC. It encodes CASSQGQEARYNEQFF.

This clonotype was observed a handful of times. The chain combines TRBV10-3 with TRBJ2-1; tentative D call: TRBD2 (5 bases). The CDR3 has 16 residues. CDR1 and CDR2 from the germline V gene are ENHRY and SYGVKD. V lost 4 bases and J lost 9, with 22 bases in between. The CDR3 nucleotides are TGTGCCATCAGTGGGGCCGGGGATTCGACATGGGGTGAGCAGTTCTTC. This encodes CAISGAGDSTWGEQFF.

The V gene is TRBV6-1, the J gene TRBJ2-7; 8 bases line up with TRBD1. Germline CDR1 MNHNS, CDR2 SASEGT. This CDR3 is built from 13 residues. With V trimmed by 6 bases and J by 6 bases, 7 bases remained unmatched. The CDR3 is CASRRDRRGEQYF. CDR3 bases: TGTGCCAGCAGACGGGACAGGCGGGGCGAGCAGTACTTC.

The sample holds many counts of this clonotype. This rearrangement joins TRBV12-3 or TRBV12-4 to TRBJ1-5, with 9 bases matching TRBD1. This CDR3 contains 15 residues. V gave up 6 bases and J gave up 4 bases; unmatched junction bases: 7. CDR3 DNA: TGTGCCAGCAGAACCGACAGGGGGATTAATCAGCCCCAGCATTTT. Its protein product is CASRTDRGINQPQHF.

The J gene is TRBJ2-1, the V gene TRBV3-1; 7 nucleotides agree with TRBD2. The CDR3 length is 11 residues. From germline, CDR1 is LGHDT and CDR2 YNNKEL (reference sequence). Trimming cost V 7 bases and J 13 bases; bases outside gene matches: 7. CDR3 region: CASTLGRAQFF. The CDR3, as DNA: TGTGCCAGCACCTTAGGGAGGGCCCAGTTCTTC.

The rearrangement links TRBV10-1 to TRBJ2-5, with TRBD2 matching 8 bases. CDR3 length: 15 residues. Looked up from germline, CDR1 is WNHNN and CDR2 is SYGVQD (reference sequence). V dropped 1 base and J dropped 4; count of bases not matched to a gene: 5. CDR3 amino acids: CASSEYSGSTETQYF. The CDR3 DNA sequence: TGCGCCAGCAGTGAGTACAGCGGGAGTACAGAGACCCAGTACTTC.

This clonotype appeared a few times. In DNA, the CDR3 is TGTGCCAGCAGCGTAGACACTCCCCCAGATACGCAGTATTTT. This gives the protein CASSVDTPPDTQYF. The V call is TRBV9, the J call TRBJ2-3; unclear D gene. Germline loops: CDR1 SGDLS, CDR2 YYNGEE. V was trimmed by 0 bases and J by 4 bases, leaving 9 bases between them. The CDR3 covers 14 residues.

This clonotype has a handful of counts. The chain uses TRBV10-3 and TRBJ2-7, with D uncertain. The CDR3 loop spans 11 amino acids. Deletions cut 4 bases from V and 5 bases from J, with 6 bases between. Per germline, CDR1 ENHRY and CDR2 SYGVKD. In nucleotides, the CDR3 is TGTGCCATCAGTGGTCTCCACGAGCAGTACTTC. Translating it yields CAISGLHEQYF.